These 21 T cell receptor beta chains were sequenced from one sample in a study of cytomegalovirus exposure and HLA in healthy donors. Vbeta (60) and Jbeta (13) primers were used in the PCR. Sequencing was performed with immunoSEQ multiplex PCR; in TCRdb, only in-frame clones are kept and a portion is missing. The table includes around 74,000 clones, about four fifths detected once. Specimen: PBMCs. The origin of the receptors is a man aged 40-49 years in good health and CMV-seronegative.

J is TRBJ1-2 and V is TRBV5-5; D gene ambiguous. The germline CDR1 and CDR2 sequences are SGHKS and YYEKEE (reference sequence). The CDR3 has 12 amino acids. The V and J ends lost 1 base and 8 bases respectively, with 9 bases between them. As DNA, the CDR3 is TGTGCCAGCAGCTTGATACAGCAAGGCTACACCTTC. Translated: CASSLIQQGYTF.

The genes are TRBV29-1 and TRBJ1-5; TRBD1 matches at 7 bases. There are 17 residues in the CDR3. Trimming cost V 4 bases and J 0 bases; bases outside gene matches: 12. Germline lookup yields CDR1 SQVTM and CDR2 ANQGSEA. This chain's CDR3 is CSVVWTGTQYSNQPQHF. DNA for the CDR3: TGCAGCGTTGTTTGGACAGGCACACAATATAGCAATCAGCCCCAGCATTTT.

The V and J genes are TRBV19 and TRBJ1-1; unclear D gene. Between the trimmed V and J ends, which lost 3 bases and 0 bases, there was a span of 5 bases. This CDR3 region has 13 residues. CDR1 and CDR2 from the germline V gene are LNHDA and SQIVND (reference sequence). CDR3 in amino acids: CASSISVNTEAFF. The CDR3 nucleotides read TGTGCCAGTAGTATCTCAGTGAACACTGAAGCTTTCTTT.

The chain's CDR3 is CASSVLGAEQFF. In DNA, the CDR3 is TGTGCCAGCAGTGTTCTAGGCGCCGAGCAGTTCTTC. This chain links TRBV6-1 with TRBJ2-1; D is ambiguous. Trimming took off 4 bases at V and 10 bases at J, with 11 bases between the two ends. CDR3 length equals 12 residues. Per the germline V gene, CDR1 is MNHNS and CDR2 is SASEGT.

The chain links TRBV4-2 to TRBJ1-2; TRBD1 aligns across 9 bases. V dropped 5 bases and J dropped 8; count of bases not matched to a gene: 6. The CDR3 consists of 13 residues. Germline V CDR1 and CDR2: LGHNA, YNFKEQ. In DNA form, the CDR3 reads TGTGCCAGCAGCACCGGGACAGGGACCGGCTACACCTTC. Amino acid sequence: CASSTGTGTGYTF.

The rearrangement links TRBV29-1 to TRBJ2-1, with 9 positions matching TRBD1. The CDR3 is made up of 14 amino acids. Germline lookup yields CDR1 SQVTM and CDR2 ANQGSEA. The V segment lost 5 bases and the J segment 6 bases; nucleotides outside the gene matches: 8. The CDR3 here is CSVRPGQGGNEQFF. CDR3 nucleotides: TGCAGCGTTCGTCCGGGACAGGGAGGCAATGAGCAGTTCTTC.

The chain has TRBV7-9 and TRBJ1-3, with 7 positions matching TRBD1. CDR3 length: 17 residues. Germline CDR1 SEHNR, CDR2 FQNEAQ (reference sequence). With 4 bases clipped from V and 0 bases from J, the junction kept 9 bases outside the gene matches. This CDR3 reads CASSSNEDRFSGNTIYF. As DNA, the CDR3 is TGTGCCAGCAGCTCGAACGAGGACAGGTTCTCTGGAAACACCATATATTTT.

Turning to this clone: Other DNA sequences in the sample encode the same CDR3. This chain connects TRBV7-9 to TRBJ2-7; TRBD1 aligns across 8 bases. The CDR3 has 14 residues. Germline-derived CDR1 and CDR2 are SEHNR and FQNEAQ (reference sequence). With V trimmed by 5 bases and J by 2 bases, 5 bases remained unmatched. Here the CDR3 DNA reads TGTGCCAGCAGCCCCGGACAGGGCCCCTACGAGCAGTACTTC. Amino acids: CASSPGQGPYEQYF.

This clone was picked up many times. The gene calls are TRBV27 and TRBJ2-1; 7 bases match TRBD2. The V gene's germline CDR1 is MNHEY and CDR2 SMNVEV (reference sequence). There are 14 residues in the CDR3. V dropped 2 bases and J dropped 6; count of bases not matched to a gene: 4. Here the CDR3 DNA reads TGTGCCAGCAGTTTAGCGGGGGTCTTCAATGAGCAGTTCTTC. Its protein product is CASSLAGVFNEQFF.

The rearrangement uses TRBV18 and TRBJ1-2; D not resolved. Trimming took off 1 base at V and 8 bases at J, with 17 bases between the two ends. The length of the CDR3 is 15 residues. CDR1 KGHSH and CDR2 LQKENI come from the germline V gene. CDR3 residues: CASSPLEGSNDGYTF. As DNA, the CDR3 is TGTGCCAGCTCACCACTGGAGGGCTCGAACGACGGCTACACCTTC.

This chain joins TRBV12-5 and TRBJ2-2, with D perhaps TRBD1 (6 bases). Germline CDR1 LGHNT, CDR2 FRNRAP. Between the trimmed V and J ends, which lost 0 bases and 6 bases, there was a span of 11 bases. This CDR3 has 15 amino acids. CDR3 loop: CASGLVQGYAGELFF. For the CDR3, the DNA is TGTGCTAGTGGTTTGGTACAGGGTTACGCCGGGGAGCTGTTTTTT.

The chain links TRBV7-9 to TRBJ1-2; no reliable D call. Germline values: CDR1 SEHNR, CDR2 FQNEAQ (reference sequence). Trimming removed 5 bases from V and 2 bases from J, with 18 bases in between. CDR3 size: 16 residues. For the CDR3, the DNA is TGTGCCAGCAGCCTCCAGCGGGGATCAGAGAACTATGGCTACACCTTC. Translating gives CASSLQRGSENYGYTF.

The genes are TRBV19 and TRBJ2-5; TRBD2 matches 7 bases. Germline V gene data show CDR1 as LNHDA and CDR2 as SQIVND (reference sequence). V lost 7 bases to trimming and J lost 5 bases; unmatched junction nucleotides: 13. The CDR3 runs to 15 residues. CDR3 DNA: TGTGCCAGTACCCTCGGGGGGAACGGTTGGGAGACCCAGTACTTC. Translated, it gives CASTLGGNGWETQYF.

This rearrangement joins TRBV5-1 to TRBJ1-1, with D unclear. Trimming removed 4 bases at V and 0 bases at J, with 13 bases between. There are 15 residues in the CDR3. Germline V gene lookup returns CDR1 SGHRS and CDR2 YFSETQ. Written as DNA, the CDR3 is TGCGCCAGCAGCCCTCATGAGACTATGAACACTGAAGCTTTCTTT. Its translation: CASSPHETMNTEAFF.

V and J are TRBV29-1 and TRBJ1-1; 8 nucleotides match TRBD1. J lost 5 bases, V lost 6 bases, and 11 bases had no gene match. From germline, CDR1 is SQVTM and CDR2 ANQGSEA. The CDR3 is 14 residues long. The CDR3 loop is CSVDGATGVTEAFF. DNA of the CDR3: TGCAGCGTCGACGGGGCGACAGGGGTGACTGAAGCTTTCTTT.

The V gene is TRBV2, the J gene TRBJ2-1, with 12 bases matching TRBD2. The germline gives CDR1 SNHLY, CDR2 FYNNEI. CDR3 length equals 15 residues. V lost 6 bases and J lost 4; bases outside the gene matches: 4. CDR3 residues: CASRRTSGAYNEQFF. DNA for the CDR3: TGTGCCAGCAGGCGGACTAGCGGGGCGTACAATGAGCAGTTCTTC.

The chain is built from TRBV28 and TRBJ2-5; the match to TRBD2 covers 11 bases. CDR1 MDHEN and CDR2 SYDVKM come from the germline V gene. The CDR3 extends over 15 amino acids. After removal of 5 bases from V and 7 bases from J, the junction contained 9 bases not matched to a gene. CDR3 residues: CASSPGLAVPGTQYF. Written as DNA, the CDR3 is TGTGCCAGCAGTCCGGGACTAGCGGTTCCGGGGACCCAGTACTTC.

The V gene is TRBV19, the J gene TRBJ1-6; D unclear. Deletions cut 3 bases from V and 10 bases from J, with 7 bases between. The length of the CDR3 is 12 residues. Germline CDR1 and CDR2: LNHDA and SQIVND (reference sequence). The DNA of the CDR3 is TGTGCCAGTAGTATGAGGAACTCACCCCTCCACTTT. Translating it yields CASSMRNSPLHF. Drawing the rest from reference TRBV19 and TRBJ1-6, the complete variable domain is DGGITQSPKYLFRKEGQNVTLSCEQNLNHDAMYWYRQDPGQGLRLIYYSQIVNDFQKGDIAEGYSVSREKKESFPLTVTSAQKNPTAFYLCASSMRNSPLHFGNGTRLTVT.

V usage is TRBV14 and J usage is TRBJ2-7; D is possibly TRBD2 (5 bases). Between the trimmed V and J ends, which lost 2 bases and 6 bases, there was a span of 17 bases. Germline CDR1 and CDR2: SGHDN and FVKESK. The CDR3 extends over 15 amino acids. As DNA, the CDR3 is TGTGCCAGCAGCCAAACGGGGATCCCGCCGTCCGAGCAGTACTTC. Encoded protein: CASSQTGIPPSEQYF.

The genes are TRBV9 and TRBJ1-2; D may be TRBD1 (6 bases). The V gene's germline CDR1 is SGDLS and CDR2 YYNGEE. This CDR3 has 13 amino acids. Trimming pared 3 bases from V and 6 bases from J, leaving 12 bases between. CDR3 sequence (DNA): TGTGCCAGCAGCGCCTACAGGGCGGATGGCTACACCTTC. It encodes CASSAYRADGYTF.

V and J are TRBV5-4 and TRBJ2-7; D unclear. The CDR3 sequence is 14 residues long. Germline V gives CDR1 SGHNT, CDR2 YYREEE (reference sequence). Trimming took off 0 bases at V and 0 bases at J, with 7 bases between the two ends. CDR3 nucleotide sequence: TGTGCCAGCAGCTTGGCAGGAAGCTCCTACGAGCAGTACTTC. This sequence encodes CASSLAGSSYEQYF.